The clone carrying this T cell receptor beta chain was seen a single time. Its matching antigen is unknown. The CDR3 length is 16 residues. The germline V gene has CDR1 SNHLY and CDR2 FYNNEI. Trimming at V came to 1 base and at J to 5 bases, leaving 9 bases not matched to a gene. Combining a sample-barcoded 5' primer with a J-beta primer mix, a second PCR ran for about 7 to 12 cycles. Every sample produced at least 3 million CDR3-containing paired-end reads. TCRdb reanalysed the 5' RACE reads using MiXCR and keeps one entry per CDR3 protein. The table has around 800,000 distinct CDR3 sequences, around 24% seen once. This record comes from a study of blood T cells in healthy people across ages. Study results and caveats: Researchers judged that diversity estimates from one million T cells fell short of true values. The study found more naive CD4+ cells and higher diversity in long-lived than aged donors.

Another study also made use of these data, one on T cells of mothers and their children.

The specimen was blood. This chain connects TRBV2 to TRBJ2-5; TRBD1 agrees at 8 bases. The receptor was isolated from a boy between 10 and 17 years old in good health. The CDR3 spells CASSEVTGDIGETQYF. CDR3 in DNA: TGTGCCAGCAGTGAAGTGACAGGGGATATTGGGGAGACCCAGTACTTC.